These 18 T cell receptor beta chains were all obtained from the same sample, sequenced in a study of molecular identifiers for immune sequencing clone quantification. In TCRdb, the PCR reads were re-called with MiXCR into one record per CDR3 protein. The sample carries approximately 20,000 distinct CDR3 sequences, about 21% recorded once. Sequenced sample: naive CD8+ T cells from blood, with Jurkat cell RNA spiked in. The subset is: FACS-sorted CD8+CD4-CCR7+CD45RA+ naive T cells. These receptors were collected from a human donor in good health. Some libraries in this study had Jurkat cell RNA spiked in.

In the case of this clonotype: Its ends do not fully match the called genes, so a read error is possible. The rearrangement uses TRBV7-8 and TRBJ2-7; TRBD1 might be the D (8 bases). The CDR3 is 15 amino acids. CDR1 is SGHVS and CDR2 is FQNEAQ in the germline V gene. CDR3 loop: CVSSLAYRGGYEQYF. Here the CDR3 DNA reads TGTGTCAGCAGCTTAGCATACAGGGGGGGATACGAGCAGTACTTC.

Regarding this clonotype: A much larger clonotype is one base distant, so this may be a read error. V is TRBV6-2 or TRBV6-3 and J is TRBJ2-2, with D possibly called TRBD1 or TRBD2 (6 bases each). CDR3 length: 15 residues. Germline-derived CDR1 and CDR2 are MNHEY and SVGEGT. The CDR3 DNA reads as TGTGCCAGCAGTTACAGGCGGGACAACACCGGGGAGCTGCTTTTT. Residues: CASSYRRDNTGELLF.

This clonotype has ten or more counts. V usage is TRBV5-1 and J usage is TRBJ2-1; 11 bases map to TRBD2. The CDR3 is 18 residues long. Germline CDR1 SGHRS, CDR2 YFSETQ. Losses at the gene ends were 1 base for V and 4 bases for J; bases not matched to a gene: 10. This CDR3 is CASSLFASGRSLYNEQFF. In DNA, the CDR3 is TGCGCCAGCAGCTTGTTTGCTAGCGGGAGGAGTTTATACAATGAGCAGTTCTTC.

This clonotype occurred many times. V usage is TRBV28 and J usage is TRBJ2-3; no clear D gene. This CDR3 region has 15 residues. With 2 bases removed from V and 3 bases from J, the gap between germline ends came to 12 bases. Germline assignment: CDR1 MDHEN and CDR2 SYDVKM. CDR3 sequence reads: CASSLGETWTDTQYF. As DNA, the CDR3 is TGTGCCAGCAGTTTAGGCGAAACTTGGACAGATACGCAGTATTTT.

This clonotype has ten or more counts. The rearrangement links TRBV9 to TRBJ2-1; 7 bases align to TRBD2. CDR1 is SGDLS and CDR2 is YYNGEE in the germline V gene. The CDR3 spans 15 residues. Trimming removed 3 bases from V and 7 bases from J; junction bases left unmatched: 10. The DNA for the CDR3 is TGTGCCAGCAGCGGGGCGGGAGTGACTTGGAATGAGCAGTTCTTC. This codes for CASSGAGVTWNEQFF. Based on the CDR3 plus reference TRBV9 and TRBJ2-1, the full variable domain is DSGVTQTPKHLITATGQRVTLRCSPRSGDLSVYWYQQSLDQGLQFLIQYYNGEERAKGNILERFSAQQFPDLHSELNLSSLELGDSALYFCASSGAGVTWNEQFFGPGTRLTVL.

This clonotype appeared many times. This chain joins TRBV27 and TRBJ1-2, with a tentative D call TRBD1 (5 bases). Trimming cost V 2 bases and J 3 bases, with 10 bases left between them. CDR1 is MNHEY and CDR2 is SMNVEV in the germline V gene (reference sequence). The CDR3 contains 14 residues. This CDR3 is CASSLAGTDYGYTF. CDR3 sequence (DNA): TGTGCCAGCAGTTTAGCCGGGACGGACTATGGCTACACCTTC.

Points on this clonotype: Since a much larger clone is just one base distant, this may be a read error. The V call is TRBV7-6, the J call TRBJ2-3; D remains ambiguous. Germline CDR1 and CDR2: SGHVS and FNYEAQ. CDR3 size: 15 residues. The CDR3 sequence: CTSSLNGESTDTQYF. The CDR3 DNA is TGTACCAGCAGCTTAAATGGGGAAAGCACAGATACGCAGTATTTT.

This clonotype occurred many times. The J gene is TRBJ2-7, the V gene TRBV29-1; 11 bases are shared with TRBD1. The CDR3 is made up of 13 amino acids. V lost 6 bases and J lost 4; bases outside the gene matches: 5. The germline CDR1 and CDR2 sequences are SQVTM and ANQGSEA. As DNA, the CDR3 is TGCAGCGTCCGGGACAGGGGGGGTTACGAGCAGTACTTC. This translates into CSVRDRGGYEQYF.

This clonotype was observed many times. The chain recombines TRBV5-6 with TRBJ2-7; 10 nucleotides align to TRBD2. CDR3 size: 16 residues. CDR1 is SGHDT, CDR2 YYEEEE, per germline. The J segment lost 4 bases and the V segment lost 2 bases, leaving 9 bases of the junction unmatched. This CDR3 is CASSFGLAGVGYEQYF. The CDR3 coding sequence is TGTGCCAGCAGCTTTGGCCTAGCGGGAGTGGGTTACGAGCAGTACTTC. The full variable domain, rest sourced from reference TRBV5-6 and TRBJ2-7, is DAGVTQSPTHLIKTRGQQVTLRCSPKSGHDTVSWYQQALGQGPQFIFQYYEEEERQRGNFPDRFSGHQFPNYSSELNVNALLLGDSALYLCASSFGLAGVGYEQYFGPGTRLTVT.

This clonotype was detected many times. The genes are TRBV29-1 and TRBJ2-1; 11 bases match TRBD1. V was clipped by 5 bases and J by 8 bases; unmatched bases: 14. The CDR3 has 16 residues. CDR1 is SQVTM, CDR2 ANQGSEA, per germline. CDR3 region: CSVPLIPGTGGDEQFF. The CDR3, as DNA: TGCAGCGTTCCCCTTATCCCCGGGACAGGGGGTGATGAGCAGTTCTTC.

The rearrangement joins TRBV12-5 to TRBJ2-1; D is unclear. The CDR3 totals 12 residues. CDR1 and CDR2 (germline): LGHNT, FRNRAP. The V gene lost 5 bases and the J gene lost 9 bases, with 11 bases spanning the gap. This chain's CDR3 is CASGPRPGEQFF. The CDR3 DNA follows: TGTGCTAGTGGTCCGCGACCCGGTGAGCAGTTCTTC.

This clonotype was picked up many times. The junction departs from the called germline gene at one end, perhaps through a read error. This chain connects TRBV2 to TRBJ2-1; possible D gene TRBD2, 6 bases. Germline values: CDR1 SNHLY, CDR2 FYNNEI. The CDR3 loop spans 15 amino acids. The CDR3 region has the DNA TGTGCCAGCAGTGAAGGCCCTACTAGCATAGATGAGCAATTCTTC. As protein: CASSEGPTSIDEQFF.

This clonotype is classed as medium-sized. The chain uses TRBV4-3 and TRBJ2-3, with 7 bases fitting TRBD2. J gave up 3 bases and V 1 base, and 1 base lay outside the gene matches. CDR1 is LGHNA, CDR2 YSLEER, per germline. The CDR3 spans 14 residues. In nucleotides, the CDR3 is TGCGCCAGCAGCCAAGGACTAGCAACAGATACGCAGTATTTT. Translation: CASSQGLATDTQYF.

V gene TRBV25-1 combines with J gene TRBJ2-7, with a tentative D call TRBD1 (5 bases). The germline V gene has CDR1 MGHDK and CDR2 SYGVNS. The V end lost 5 bases, the J end lost 0 bases, and 14 bases lay between the germline ends. This CDR3 region has 15 residues. CDR3: CASSPQAISSYEQYF. The CDR3 DNA reads TGTGCCAGCAGTCCACAGGCCATAAGCTCCTACGAGCAGTACTTC.

The chain employs TRBV11-3 and TRBJ2-7; unclear D gene. CDR1 is SGHNT and CDR2 is YENEEA in the germline V gene. CDR3 length: 12 residues. With 3 bases removed from V and 6 bases from J, the gap between germline ends came to 9 bases. CDR3 in amino acids: CASSFGPGEQYF. The CDR3 nucleotides read TGTGCCAGCAGCTTTGGACCTGGCGAGCAGTACTTC.

This clonotype was recorded once. The chain carries TRBV19 and TRBJ1-1; a weak D match, TRBD1 (6 bases). The CDR3 length is 14 residues. V lost 3 bases and J lost 0, with 8 bases in between. Germline V gene lookup returns CDR1 LNHDA and CDR2 SQIVND (reference sequence). The CDR3, as DNA: TGTGCCAGTAGTATGGGACACTTGAACACTGAAGCTTTCTTT. Protein sequence: CASSMGHLNTEAFF.

There are many counts of this clonotype. This chain uses TRBV6-4 with TRBJ2-1, with 13 positions matching TRBD2. From germline, CDR1 is MRHNA and CDR2 SNTAGT. J gave up 4 bases and V 9 bases, and 3 bases lay outside the gene matches. The CDR3 has 14 amino acids. The CDR3 nucleotides are TGTGCCAGGGGGACTAGCGGGAATTACAATGAGCAGTTCTTC. This gives the protein CARGTSGNYNEQFF.

This clonotype was counted ten times or more. The rearrangement links TRBV20-1 to TRBJ2-3; D ambiguous. V gave up 3 bases and J gave up 3 bases, with 7 bases separating them. This CDR3 has 12 amino acids. Per the germline V gene, CDR1 is DFQATT and CDR2 is SNEGSKA (reference sequence). The CDR3 protein is CSARTPTDTQYF. For the CDR3, the DNA is TGCAGTGCTAGGACCCCTACAGATACGCAGTATTTT.